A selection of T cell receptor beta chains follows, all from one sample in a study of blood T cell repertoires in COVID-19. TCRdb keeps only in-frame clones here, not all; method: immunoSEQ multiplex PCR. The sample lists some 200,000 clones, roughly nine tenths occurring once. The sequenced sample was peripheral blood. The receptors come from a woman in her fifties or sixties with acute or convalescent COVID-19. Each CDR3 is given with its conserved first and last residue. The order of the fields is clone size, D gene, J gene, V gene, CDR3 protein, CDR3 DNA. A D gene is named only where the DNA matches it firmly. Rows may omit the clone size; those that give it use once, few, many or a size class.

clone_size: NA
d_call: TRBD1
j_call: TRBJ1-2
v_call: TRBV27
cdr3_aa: CASSVPGGAGYTF
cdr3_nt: TGTGCCAGCAGCGTACCAGGGGGTGCCGGCTACACCTTC

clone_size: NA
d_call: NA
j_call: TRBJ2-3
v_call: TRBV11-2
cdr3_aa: CASTLSPDTQYF
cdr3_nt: TGTGCCAGCACCCTATCCCCAGATACGCAGTATTTT

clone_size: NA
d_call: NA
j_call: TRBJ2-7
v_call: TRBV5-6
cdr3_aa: CASSLVGQVATYEQYF
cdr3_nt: TGTGCCAGCAGCTTGGTCGGTCAGGTAGCGACCTACGAGCAGTACTTC

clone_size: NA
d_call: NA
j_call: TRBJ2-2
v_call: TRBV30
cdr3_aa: CAWSVERNTGELFF
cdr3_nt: TGTGCCTGGAGTGTCGAGCGGAACACCGGGGAGCTGTTTTTT

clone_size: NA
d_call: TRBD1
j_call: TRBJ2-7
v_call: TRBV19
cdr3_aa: CASSDRGSYEQYF
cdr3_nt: TGTGCCAGTTCCGACAGGGGGAGCTACGAGCAGTACTTC

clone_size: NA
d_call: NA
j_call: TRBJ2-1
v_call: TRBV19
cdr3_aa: CASTRFNGLYNEQFF
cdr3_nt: TGTGCCAGTACCCGCTTCAACGGACTCTACAATGAGCAGTTCTTC

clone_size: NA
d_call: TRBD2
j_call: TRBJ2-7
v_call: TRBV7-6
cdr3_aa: CASSLLGLAGDEQYF
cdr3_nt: TGTGCCAGCAGCTTATTGGGGCTAGCGGGAGACGAGCAGTACTTC

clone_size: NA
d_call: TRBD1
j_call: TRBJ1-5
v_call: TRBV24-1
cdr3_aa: CATSDSGQGPQPQHF
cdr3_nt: TGTGCCACCAGTGATTCGGGACAGGGACCCCAGCCCCAGCATTTT

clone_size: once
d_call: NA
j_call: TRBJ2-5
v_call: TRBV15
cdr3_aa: CATSRGRSGTQYF
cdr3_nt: TGTGCCACCAGCAGAGGGCGCAGCGGGACCCAGTACTTC

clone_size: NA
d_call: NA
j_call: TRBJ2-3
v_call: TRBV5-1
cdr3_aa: CASSLDRPTDTQYF
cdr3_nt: TGCGCCAGCAGCTTGGACAGGCCCACAGATACGCAGTATTTT

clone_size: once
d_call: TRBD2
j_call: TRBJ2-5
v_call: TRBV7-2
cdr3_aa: CASSLVAGGPETQYF
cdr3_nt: TGTGCCAGCAGCTTAGTAGCGGGAGGGCCTGAGACCCAGTACTTC

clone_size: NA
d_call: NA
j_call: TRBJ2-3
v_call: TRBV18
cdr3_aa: CASSPYVATSTDTQYF
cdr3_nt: TGTGCCAGCTCACCATATGTAGCCACTAGCACAGATACGCAGTATTTT

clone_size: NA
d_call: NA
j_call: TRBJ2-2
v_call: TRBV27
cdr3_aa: CASSFRPTGSGAGELFF
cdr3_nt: TGTGCCAGCAGTTTTCGACCAACAGGGTCCGGAGCCGGGGAGCTGTTTTTT

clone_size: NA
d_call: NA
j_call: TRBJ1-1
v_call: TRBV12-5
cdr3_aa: CASGLSTLAFF
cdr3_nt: TGTGCTAGTGGTTTGAGCACGCTCGCTTTCTTT

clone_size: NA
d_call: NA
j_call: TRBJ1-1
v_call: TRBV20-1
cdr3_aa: CIPPGTEAFF
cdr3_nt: TGCATCCCCCCGGGCACTGAAGCTTTCTTT

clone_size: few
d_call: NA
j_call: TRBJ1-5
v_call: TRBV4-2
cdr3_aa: CASSQESAGNRPQHF
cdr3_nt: TGTGCCAGCAGCCAAGAATCAGCGGGGAATAGACCCCAGCATTTT

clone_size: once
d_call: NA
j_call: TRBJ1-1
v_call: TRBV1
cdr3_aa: CTSSVHRAEAFF
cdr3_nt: TGCACCAGCAGCGTACACAGGGCTGAAGCTTTCTTT

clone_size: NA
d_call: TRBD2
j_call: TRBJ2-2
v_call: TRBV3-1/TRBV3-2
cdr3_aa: CASSQVAAGGTGELFF
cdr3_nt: TGTGCCAGCAGCCAAGTCGCCGCGGGAGGGACCGGGGAGCTGTTTTTT

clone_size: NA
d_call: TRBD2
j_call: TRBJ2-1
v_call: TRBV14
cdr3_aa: CASSQGLAGANEQFF
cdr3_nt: TGTGCCAGCAGCCAAGGGCTAGCGGGGGCCAATGAGCAGTTCTTC

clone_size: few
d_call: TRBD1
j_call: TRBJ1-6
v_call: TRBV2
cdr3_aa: CASRKWDRVKSPLHF
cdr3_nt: TGTGCCAGCAGGAAATGGGACAGGGTTAAGTCACCCCTCCACTTT

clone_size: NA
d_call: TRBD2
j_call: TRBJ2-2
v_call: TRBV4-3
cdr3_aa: CASSRVTSGGTNTGELFF
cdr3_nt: TGCGCCAGCAGCCGAGTGACTAGCGGGGGGACGAACACCGGGGAGCTGTTTTTT

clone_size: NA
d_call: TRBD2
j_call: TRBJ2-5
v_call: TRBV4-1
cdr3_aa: CASSQELAGELARYF
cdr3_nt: TGCGCCAGCAGCCAAGAATTAGCGGGGGAGCTAGCCCGGTACTTC

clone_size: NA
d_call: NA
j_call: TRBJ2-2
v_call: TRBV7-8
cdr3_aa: CASSSTRPMNTGELFF
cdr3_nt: TGTGCCAGCAGCTCTACTAGACCGATGAACACCGGGGAGCTGTTTTTT

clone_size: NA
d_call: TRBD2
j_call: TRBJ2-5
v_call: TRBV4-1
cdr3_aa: CASSQDRAVLGLAGGLETQYF
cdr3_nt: TGCGCCAGCAGCCAAGATAGGGCAGTCCTAGGACTAGCGGGAGGGCTGGAGACCCAGTACTTC

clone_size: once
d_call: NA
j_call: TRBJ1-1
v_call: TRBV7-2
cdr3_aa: CASSLVGGGSTEAFF
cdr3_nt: TGTGCCAGCAGCTTAGTTGGGGGGGGGAGCACTGAAGCTTTCTTT

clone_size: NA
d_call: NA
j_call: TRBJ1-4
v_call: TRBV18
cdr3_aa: CASSPAGSREKLFF
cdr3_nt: TGTGCCAGCTCACCAGCAGGGTCCCGGGAAAAACTGTTTTTT

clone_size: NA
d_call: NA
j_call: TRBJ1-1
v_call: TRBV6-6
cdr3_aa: CAANREGVTEAFF
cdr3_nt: TGTGCCGCCAACAGGGAGGGAGTCACTGAAGCTTTCTTT

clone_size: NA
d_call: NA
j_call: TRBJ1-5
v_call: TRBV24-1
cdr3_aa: CATGEGYINQPQHF
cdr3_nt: TGTGCCACCGGGGAGGGGTATATCAATCAGCCCCAGCATTTT

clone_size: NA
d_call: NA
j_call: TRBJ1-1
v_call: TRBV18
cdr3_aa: CASSPPLRGGTEAFF
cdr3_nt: TGTGCCAGCTCACCACCTCTAAGGGGGGGCACTGAAGCTTTCTTT

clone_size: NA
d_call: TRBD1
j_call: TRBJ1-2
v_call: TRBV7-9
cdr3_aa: CASSSGQGGYGYTF
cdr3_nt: TGTGCCAGCAGCTCCGGACAGGGTGGCTATGGCTACACCTTC

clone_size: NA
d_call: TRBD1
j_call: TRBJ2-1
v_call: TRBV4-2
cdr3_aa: CASSRGAGTGGLGLNNEQFF
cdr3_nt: TGTGCCAGCAGCCGGGGAGCCGGGACAGGGGGTCTTGGTCTTAACAATGAGCAGTTCTTC

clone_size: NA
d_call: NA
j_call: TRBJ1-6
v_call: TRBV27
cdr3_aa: CASSLSALGGSPLHF
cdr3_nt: TGTGCCAGCAGTTTATCCGCCCTGGGAGGTTCACCCCTCCACTTT

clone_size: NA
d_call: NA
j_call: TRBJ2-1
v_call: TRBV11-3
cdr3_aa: CASSLDGLYNEQFF
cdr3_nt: TGTGCCAGCAGCTTAGATGGCCTCTACAATGAGCAGTTCTTC

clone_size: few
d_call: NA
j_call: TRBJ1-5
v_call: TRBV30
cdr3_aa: CAWSVPWGSGDQPQHF
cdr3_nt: TGTGCCTGGAGTGTACCATGGGGGTCAGGGGATCAGCCCCAGCATTTT

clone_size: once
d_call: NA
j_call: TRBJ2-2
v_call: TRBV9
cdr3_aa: CASSKNGAGGIFHRAGELFF
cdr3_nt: TGTGCCAGCAGCAAAAACGGTGCTGGCGGAATTTTCCACCGTGCCGGGGAGCTGTTTTTT

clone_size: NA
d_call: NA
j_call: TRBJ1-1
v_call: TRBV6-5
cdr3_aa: CASSPAGDTEAFF
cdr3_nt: TGTGCCAGCAGTCCCGCAGGGGACACTGAAGCTTTCTTT

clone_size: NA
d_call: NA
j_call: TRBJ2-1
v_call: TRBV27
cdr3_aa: CASSSRLTPGTYEQFF
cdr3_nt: TGTGCCAGCAGTTCTCGGCTCACCCCGGGAACCTATGAGCAGTTCTTC

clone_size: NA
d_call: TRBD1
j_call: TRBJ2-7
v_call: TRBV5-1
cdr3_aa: CASSPGQGDGEQYF
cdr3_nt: TGCGCCAGCAGCCCCGGACAGGGAGACGGTGAGCAGTACTTC

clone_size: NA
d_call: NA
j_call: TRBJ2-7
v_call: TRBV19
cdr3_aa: CASRTGTSVEQYF
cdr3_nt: TGTGCCAGTAGGACCGGGACATCGGTCGAGCAGTACTTC

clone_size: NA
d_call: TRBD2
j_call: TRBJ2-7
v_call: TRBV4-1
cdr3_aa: CASSQAPLAGGTYEQYF
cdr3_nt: TGCGCCAGCAGCCAAGCTCCTCTAGCGGGAGGGACCTACGAGCAGTACTTC

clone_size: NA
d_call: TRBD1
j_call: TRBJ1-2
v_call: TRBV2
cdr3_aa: CASPGQGDANYGYTF
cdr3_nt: TGTGCCAGCCCGGGACAGGGGGATGCTAACTATGGCTACACCTTC

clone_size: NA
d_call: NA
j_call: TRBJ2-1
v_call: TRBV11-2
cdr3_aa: CASSLGTYNEQFF
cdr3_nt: TGTGCCAGCAGCCTAGGGACTTACAATGAGCAGTTCTTC

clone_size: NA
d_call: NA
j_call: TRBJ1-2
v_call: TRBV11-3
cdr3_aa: CASSLGQNYGYTF
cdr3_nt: TGTGCCAGCAGCTTAGGTCAGAACTATGGCTACACCTTC

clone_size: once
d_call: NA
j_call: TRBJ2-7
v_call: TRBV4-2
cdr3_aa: CASSPASGATYEQYF
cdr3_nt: TGTGCCAGCAGCCCAGCGTCCGGCGCAACCTACGAGCAGTACTTC

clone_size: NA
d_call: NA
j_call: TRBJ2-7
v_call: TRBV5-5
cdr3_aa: CASSLGVASYEQYF
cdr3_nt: TGTGCCAGCAGCTTGGGGGTAGCGTCCTACGAGCAGTACTTC

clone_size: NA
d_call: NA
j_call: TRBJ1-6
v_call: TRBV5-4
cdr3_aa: CASSLGQHYNSPLHF
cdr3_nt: TGTGCCAGCAGCTTGGGACAGCACTATAATTCACCCCTCCACTTT

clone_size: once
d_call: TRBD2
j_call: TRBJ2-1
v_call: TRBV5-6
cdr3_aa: CASSLGSGGSSYNEQFF
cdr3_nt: TGTGCCAGCAGCTTGGGCTCGGGGGGAAGCTCCTACAATGAGCAGTTCTTC

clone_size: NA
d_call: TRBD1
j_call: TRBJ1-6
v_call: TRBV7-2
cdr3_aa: CASSLAQGAASWNSPLHF
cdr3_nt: TGTGCCAGCAGCTTAGCACAGGGGGCTGCAAGTTGGAATTCACCCCTCCACTTT

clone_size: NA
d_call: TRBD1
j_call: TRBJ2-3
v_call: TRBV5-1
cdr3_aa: CASSLVQGADTQYF
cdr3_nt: TGCGCCAGCAGCTTGGTACAGGGGGCAGATACGCAGTATTTT

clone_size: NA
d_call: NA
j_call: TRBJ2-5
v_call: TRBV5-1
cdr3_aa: CASSLAGVRQETQYF
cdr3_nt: TGCGCCAGCAGCTTGGCCGGGGTGCGCCAAGAGACCCAGTACTTC

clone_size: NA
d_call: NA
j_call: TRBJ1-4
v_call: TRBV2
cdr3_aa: CASRTLYNEKLFF
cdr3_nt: TGTGCCAGCAGGACACTGTATAATGAAAAACTGTTTTTT

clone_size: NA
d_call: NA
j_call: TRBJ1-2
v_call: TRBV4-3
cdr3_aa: CASTPNLNYGYTF
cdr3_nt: TGCGCCAGCACTCCTAATCTTAACTATGGCTACACCTTC

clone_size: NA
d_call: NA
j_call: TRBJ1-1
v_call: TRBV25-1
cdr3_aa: CASVGWGGTEAFF
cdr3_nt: TGTGCCAGCGTGGGGTGGGGGGGCACTGAAGCTTTCTTT

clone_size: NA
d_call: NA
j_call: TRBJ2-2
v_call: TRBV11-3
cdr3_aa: CASSPLRVTGELFF
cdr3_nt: TGTGCCAGCAGCCCCCTCAGGGTAACCGGGGAGCTGTTTTTT

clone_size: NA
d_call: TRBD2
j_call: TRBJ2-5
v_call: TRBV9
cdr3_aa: CASSSSGQETQYF
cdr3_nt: TGTGCCAGCAGCTCTAGCGGCCAAGAGACCCAGTACTTC

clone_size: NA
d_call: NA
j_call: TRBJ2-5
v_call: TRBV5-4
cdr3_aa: CASSLVGGAVGETQYF
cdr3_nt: TGTGCCAGCAGCTTGGTTGGGGGGGCCGTCGGCGAGACCCAGTACTTC